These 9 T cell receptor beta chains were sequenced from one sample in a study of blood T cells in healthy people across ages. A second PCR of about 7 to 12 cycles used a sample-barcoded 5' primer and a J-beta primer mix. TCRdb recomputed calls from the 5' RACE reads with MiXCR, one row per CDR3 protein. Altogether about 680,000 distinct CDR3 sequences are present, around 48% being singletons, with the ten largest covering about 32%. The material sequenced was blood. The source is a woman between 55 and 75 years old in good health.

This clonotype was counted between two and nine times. The CDR3 region is CASSYGQGNYEQYF. DNA of the CDR3: TGTGCCAGCAGCTACGGACAGGGCAACTACGAGCAGTACTTC. J is TRBJ2-7 and V is TRBV12-3 or TRBV12-4; TRBD1 matches at 8 bases. Trimming cost V 6 bases and J 3 bases; bases outside gene matches: 7. There are 14 residues in the CDR3.

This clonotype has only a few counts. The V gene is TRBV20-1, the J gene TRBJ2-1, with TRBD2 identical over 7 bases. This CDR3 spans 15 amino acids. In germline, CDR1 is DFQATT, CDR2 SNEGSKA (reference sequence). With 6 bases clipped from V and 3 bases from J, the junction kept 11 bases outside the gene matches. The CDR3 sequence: CSARGGAGDYNEQFF. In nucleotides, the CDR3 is TGCAGTGCGAGGGGAGGGGCAGGAGACTACAATGAGCAGTTCTTC.

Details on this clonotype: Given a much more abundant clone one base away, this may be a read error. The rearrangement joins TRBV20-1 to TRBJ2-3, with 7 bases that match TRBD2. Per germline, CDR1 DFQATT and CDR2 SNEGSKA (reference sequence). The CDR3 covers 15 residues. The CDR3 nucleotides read TGCGGTCCAGAGTCAAGATCCGGACTAGCAGATACGCAGTATTTT. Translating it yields CGPESRSGLADTQYF.

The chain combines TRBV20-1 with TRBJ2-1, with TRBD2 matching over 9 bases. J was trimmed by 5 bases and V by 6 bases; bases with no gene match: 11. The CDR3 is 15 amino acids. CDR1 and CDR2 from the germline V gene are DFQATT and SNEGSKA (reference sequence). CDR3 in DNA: TGCAGTGCCCCCGCGGGAGGGCCGGGCGACAATGAGCAGTTCTTC. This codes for CSAPAGGPGDNEQFF.

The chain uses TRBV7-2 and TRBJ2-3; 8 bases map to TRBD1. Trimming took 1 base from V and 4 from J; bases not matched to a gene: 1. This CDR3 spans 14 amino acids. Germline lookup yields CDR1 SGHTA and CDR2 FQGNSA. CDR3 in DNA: TGTGCCAGCAGCTTAGGGACAGGGTCAGATACGCAGTATTTT. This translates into CASSLGTGSDTQYF. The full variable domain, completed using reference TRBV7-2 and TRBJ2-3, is GAGVSQSPSNKVTEKGKDVELRCDPISGHTALYWYRQSLGQGLEFLIYFQGNSAPDKSGLPSDRFSAERTGGSVSTLTIQRTQQEDSAVYLCASSLGTGSDTQYFGPGTRLTVL.

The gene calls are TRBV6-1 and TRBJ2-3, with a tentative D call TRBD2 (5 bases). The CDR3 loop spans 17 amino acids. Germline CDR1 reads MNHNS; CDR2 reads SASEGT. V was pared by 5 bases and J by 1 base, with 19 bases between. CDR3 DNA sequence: TGTGCCAGCAGTCCCGGCGACCGGGTCGGGGGCACAGATACGCAGTATTTT. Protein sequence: CASSPGDRVGGTDTQYF.

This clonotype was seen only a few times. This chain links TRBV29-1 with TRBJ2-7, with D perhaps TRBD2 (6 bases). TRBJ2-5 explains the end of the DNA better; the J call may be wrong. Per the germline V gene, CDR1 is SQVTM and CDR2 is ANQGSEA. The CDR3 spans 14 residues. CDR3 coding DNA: TGCAGCGTTGAGAGGGGACTCAGCGGTCGGACCCAGTACTTC. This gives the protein CSVERGLSGRTQYF.

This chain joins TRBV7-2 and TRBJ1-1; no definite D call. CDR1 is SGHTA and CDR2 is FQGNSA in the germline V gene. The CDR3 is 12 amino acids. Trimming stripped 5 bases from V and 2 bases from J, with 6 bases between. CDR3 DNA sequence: TGTGCCAGCAGCCTCTTTAACACTGAAGCTTTCTTT. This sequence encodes CASSLFNTEAFF.

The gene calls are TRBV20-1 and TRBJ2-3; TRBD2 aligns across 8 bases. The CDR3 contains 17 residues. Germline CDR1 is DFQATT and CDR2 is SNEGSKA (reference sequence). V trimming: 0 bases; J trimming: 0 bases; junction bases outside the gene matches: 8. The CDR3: CSAREGLAGASTDTQYF. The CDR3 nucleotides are TGCAGTGCTAGAGAGGGGCTAGCGGGTGCTAGCACAGATACGCAGTATTTT.